This T cell receptor beta chain was retrieved from a study of T cells in Graves' hyperthyroidism and ophthalmopathy. Background on the study: Specimen type is peripheral blood, collected at initial diagnosis prior to any treatment.

The V gene end was trimmed by 1 base and the J gene end by 6 bases; junction bases not matched to a gene: 7. The V gene's germline CDR1 is LNHNV and CDR2 YYDKDF (reference sequence). CDR3 length equals 16 residues. Template material for amplifying TCR beta CDR3 regions consisted of RNA transcripts. HTBI primers were used for first-round RT-PCR of the TCR CDR3. TCRdb independently ran MiXCR on the multiplex PCR reads; one entry per CDR3 protein. The data show a few hundred thousand distinct CDR3 sequences, 15% to 20% seen once. The sample taken for sequencing was blood. J is TRBJ2-1 and V is TRBV15, with 9 bases lining up with TRBD2. The TCR originated in a woman aged 40 to 49 with Graves' ophthalmopathy. This CDR3 reads CATSRGSSGIVNEQFF. Here the CDR3 DNA reads TGTGCCACCAGCAGAGGGTCTAGCGGGATCGTCAATGAGCAGTTCTTC.